The clone carrying this T cell receptor (beta chain) was observed at least ten times. Its antigen is not known. This entry belongs to a study of early T cells in non-severe SARS-CoV-2 infection. Study-level background: From unsorted whole blood, bulk RNA was sequenced, and the chains remained unpaired.

Trimming removed 5 bases from V and 7 bases from J, with 12 bases in between. Per the germline V gene, CDR1 is SGHTA and CDR2 is FQGNSA. This CDR3 has 13 residues. Each cDNA molecule carried a unique molecular identifier. TCRdb passed the 5' RACE reads through MiXCR, listing each CDR3 protein once. The data show 60,000 to 65,000 distinct CDR3 sequences, less than 10% seen once. Study-wide points: VDJdb matching skewed toward anti-spike CD8 responses, missing private and CD4 specificities.

The source is an adult who was a healthcare worker with PCR-confirmed SARS-CoV-2 infection or an uninfected control (not recorded which). This chain connects TRBV7-2 to TRBJ1-5; D perhaps matches TRBD1 (5 bases). The sequencing sample was made of whole blood. This chain's CDR3 is CASSRRGEQPQHF. CDR3 DNA: TGTGCCAGCAGCCGAAGGGGAGAACAGCCCCAGCATTTT. Full variable domain (rest looked up from reference TRBV7-2 and TRBJ1-5): GAGVSQSPSNKVTEKGKDVELRCDPISGHTALYWYRQSLGQGLEFLIYFQGNSAPDKSGLPSDRFSAERTGGSVSTLTIQRTQQEDSAVYLCASSRRGEQPQHFGDGTRLSIL.